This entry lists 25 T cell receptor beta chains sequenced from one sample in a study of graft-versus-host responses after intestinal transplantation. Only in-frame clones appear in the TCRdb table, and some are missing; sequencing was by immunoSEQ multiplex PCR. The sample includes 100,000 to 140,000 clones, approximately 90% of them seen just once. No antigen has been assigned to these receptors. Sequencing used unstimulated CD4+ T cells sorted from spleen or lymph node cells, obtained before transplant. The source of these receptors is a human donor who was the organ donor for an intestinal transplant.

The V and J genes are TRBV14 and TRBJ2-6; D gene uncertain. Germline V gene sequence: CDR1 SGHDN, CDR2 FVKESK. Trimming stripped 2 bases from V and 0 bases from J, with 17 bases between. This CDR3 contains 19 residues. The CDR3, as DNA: TGTGCCAGCAGCCAATCGTGGATTGCGGAATACTCTGGGGCCAACGTCCTGACTTTC. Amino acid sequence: CASSQSWIAEYSGANVLTF.

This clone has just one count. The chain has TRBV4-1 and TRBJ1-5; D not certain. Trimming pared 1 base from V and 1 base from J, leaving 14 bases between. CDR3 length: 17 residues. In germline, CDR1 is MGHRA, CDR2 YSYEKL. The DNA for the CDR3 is TGCGCCAGCAGCCAAGGGGCCGTGGGATACAGCAATCAGCCCCAGCATTTT. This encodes CASSQGAVGYSNQPQHF.

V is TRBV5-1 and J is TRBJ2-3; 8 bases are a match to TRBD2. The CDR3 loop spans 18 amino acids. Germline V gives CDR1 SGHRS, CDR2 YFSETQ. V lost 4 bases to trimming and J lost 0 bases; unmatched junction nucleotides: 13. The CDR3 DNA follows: TGCGCCAGCAGCCCAGTAACCTTAGCGGGGCTGAGCACAGATACGCAGTATTTT. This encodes CASSPVTLAGLSTDTQYF.

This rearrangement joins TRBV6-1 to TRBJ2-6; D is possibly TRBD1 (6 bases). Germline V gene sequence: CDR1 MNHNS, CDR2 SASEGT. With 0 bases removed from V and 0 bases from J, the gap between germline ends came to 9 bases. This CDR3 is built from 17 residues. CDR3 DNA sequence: TGTGCCAGCAGTGAAGCCACAGGGATCTCTGGGGCCAACGTCCTGACTTTC. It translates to CASSEATGISGANVLTF.

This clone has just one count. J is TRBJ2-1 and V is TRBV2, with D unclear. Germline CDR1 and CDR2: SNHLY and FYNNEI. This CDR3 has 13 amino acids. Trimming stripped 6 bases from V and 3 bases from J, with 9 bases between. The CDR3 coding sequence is TGTGCCAGCAGATTAAACGGCTACAATGAGCAGTTCTTC. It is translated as CASRLNGYNEQFF.

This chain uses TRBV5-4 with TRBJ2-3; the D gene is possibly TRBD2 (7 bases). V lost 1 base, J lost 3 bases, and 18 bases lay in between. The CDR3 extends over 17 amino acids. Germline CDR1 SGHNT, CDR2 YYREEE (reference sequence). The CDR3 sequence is CASSLRVGGAGTDTQYF. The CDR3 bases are TGTGCCAGCAGCTTGCGGGTGGGGGGGGCCGGGACAGATACGCAGTATTTT.

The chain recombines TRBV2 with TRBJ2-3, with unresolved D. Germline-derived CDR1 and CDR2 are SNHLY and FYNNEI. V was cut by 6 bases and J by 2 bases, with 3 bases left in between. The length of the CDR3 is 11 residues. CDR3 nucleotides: TGTGCCAGCAGGTTCACAGATACGCAGTATTTT. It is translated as CASRFTDTQYF.

CDR3 residues: CASSQPGGNQPQHF. In nucleotides, the CDR3 is TGCGCCAGCAGCCAACCAGGGGGCAATCAGCCCCAGCATTTT. This chain joins TRBV4-1 and TRBJ1-5; D is perhaps TRBD1 (6 bases). Trimming cost V 2 bases and J 2 bases, with 7 bases left between them. Germline CDR1 reads MGHRA; CDR2 reads YSYEKL. CDR3 size: 14 residues.

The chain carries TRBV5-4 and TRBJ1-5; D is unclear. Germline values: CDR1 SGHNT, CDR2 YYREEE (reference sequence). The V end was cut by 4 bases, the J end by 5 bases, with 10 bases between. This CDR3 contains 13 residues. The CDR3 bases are TGTGCCAGCAGCCAAGATCGGGATCAGCCCCAGCATTTT. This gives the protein CASSQDRDQPQHF.

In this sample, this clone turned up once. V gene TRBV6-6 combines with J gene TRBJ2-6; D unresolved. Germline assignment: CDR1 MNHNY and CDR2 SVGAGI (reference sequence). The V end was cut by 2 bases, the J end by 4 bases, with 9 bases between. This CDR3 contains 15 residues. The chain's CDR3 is CASSYGTAGANVLTF. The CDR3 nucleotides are TGTGCCAGCAGTTACGGAACAGCCGGGGCCAACGTCCTGACTTTC.

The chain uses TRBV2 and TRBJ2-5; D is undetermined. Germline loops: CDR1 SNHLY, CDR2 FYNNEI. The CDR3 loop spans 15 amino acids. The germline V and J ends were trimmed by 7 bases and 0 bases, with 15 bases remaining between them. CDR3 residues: CASMSNTGYQETQYF. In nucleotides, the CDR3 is TGTGCCAGCATGAGTAACACCGGGTACCAAGAGACCCAGTACTTC.

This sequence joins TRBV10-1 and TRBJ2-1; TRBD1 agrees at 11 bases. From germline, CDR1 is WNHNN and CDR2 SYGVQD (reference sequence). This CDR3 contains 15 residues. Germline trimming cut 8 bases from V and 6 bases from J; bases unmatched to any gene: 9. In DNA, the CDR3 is TGCGCCAGCGGTTGGGACAGGGGGTCTCCCAATGAGCAGTTCTTC. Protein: CASGWDRGSPNEQFF.

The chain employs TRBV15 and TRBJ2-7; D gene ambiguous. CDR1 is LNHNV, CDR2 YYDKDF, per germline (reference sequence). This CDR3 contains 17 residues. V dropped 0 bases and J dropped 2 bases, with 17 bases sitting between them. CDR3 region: CATSRDLFPGYTYEQYF. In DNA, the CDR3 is TGTGCCACCAGCAGAGATCTGTTCCCCGGCTATACCTACGAGCAGTACTTC.

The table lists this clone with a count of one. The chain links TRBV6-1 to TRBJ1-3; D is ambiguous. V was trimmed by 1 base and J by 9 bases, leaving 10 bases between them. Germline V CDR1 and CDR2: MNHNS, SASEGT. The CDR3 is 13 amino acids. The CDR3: CASSEVESVTIYF. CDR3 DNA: TGTGCCAGCAGTGAAGTCGAGAGCGTCACCATATATTTT.

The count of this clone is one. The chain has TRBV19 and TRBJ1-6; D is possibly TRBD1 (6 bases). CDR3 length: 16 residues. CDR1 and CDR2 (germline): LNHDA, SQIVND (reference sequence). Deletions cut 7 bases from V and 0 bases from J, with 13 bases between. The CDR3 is CASKGGSSSYNSPLHF. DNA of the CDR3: TGTGCCAGTAAAGGGGGGAGTAGCTCCTATAATTCACCCCTCCACTTT.

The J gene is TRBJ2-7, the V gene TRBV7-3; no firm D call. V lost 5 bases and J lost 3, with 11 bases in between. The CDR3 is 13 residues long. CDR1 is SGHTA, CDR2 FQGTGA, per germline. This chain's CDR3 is CASSPGPGYEQYF. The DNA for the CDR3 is TGTGCCAGCAGCCCCGGACCGGGCTACGAGCAGTACTTC.

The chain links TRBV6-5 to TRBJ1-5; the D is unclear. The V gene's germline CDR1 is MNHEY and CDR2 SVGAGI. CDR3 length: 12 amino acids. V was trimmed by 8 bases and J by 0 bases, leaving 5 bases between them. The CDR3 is CASCSSNQPQHF. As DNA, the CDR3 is TGTGCCAGCTGTAGTAGCAATCAGCCCCAGCATTTT.

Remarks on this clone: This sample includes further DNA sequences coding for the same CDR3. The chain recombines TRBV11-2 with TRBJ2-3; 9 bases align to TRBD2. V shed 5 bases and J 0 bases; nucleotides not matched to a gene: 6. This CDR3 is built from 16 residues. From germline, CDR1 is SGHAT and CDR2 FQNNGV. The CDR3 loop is CASSRSSGSSTDTQYF. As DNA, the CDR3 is TGTGCCAGCAGCAGGAGTAGCGGGAGTAGCACAGATACGCAGTATTTT.

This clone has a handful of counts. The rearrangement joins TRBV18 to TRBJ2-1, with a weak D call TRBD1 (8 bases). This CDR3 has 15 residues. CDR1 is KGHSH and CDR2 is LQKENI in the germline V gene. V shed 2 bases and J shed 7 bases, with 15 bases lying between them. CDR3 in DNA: TGTGCCAGCTCACCAGTTGGACAGGGAGGGAATGAGCAGTTCTTC. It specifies CASSPVGQGGNEQFF.

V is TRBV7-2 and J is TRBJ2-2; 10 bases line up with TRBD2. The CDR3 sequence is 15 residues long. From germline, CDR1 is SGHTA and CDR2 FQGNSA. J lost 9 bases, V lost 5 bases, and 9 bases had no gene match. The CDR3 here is CASSTGTSVLRELFF. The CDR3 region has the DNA TGTGCCAGCAGCACCGGGACTAGCGTTCTGCGGGAGCTGTTTTTT.

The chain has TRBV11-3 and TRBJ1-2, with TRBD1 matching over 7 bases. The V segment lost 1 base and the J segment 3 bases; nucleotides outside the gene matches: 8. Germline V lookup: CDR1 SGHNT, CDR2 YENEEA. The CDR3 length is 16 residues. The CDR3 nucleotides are TGTGCCAGCAGCTTAGTTAGGGGGCCGCGCCACTATGGCTACACCTTC. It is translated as CASSLVRGPRHYGYTF.

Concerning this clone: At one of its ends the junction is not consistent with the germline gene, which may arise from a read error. The CDR3 region is CASSLRYSQETQYF. CDR3 in DNA: TGTGCTAGCAGCCTAAGGTACAGCCAAGAGACCCAGTACTTC. This chain connects TRBV7-7 to TRBJ2-5; no clear D. The CDR3 spans 14 residues. CDR1 and CDR2 from the germline V gene are SSHAT and FNYEAQ (reference sequence).

The CDR3 DNA reads TGCGCCAGCAGCCTCCACGCCAGCGGGGGGGCCTATAACACCGGGGAGCTGTTTTTT. It codes for CASSLHASGGAYNTGELFF. This sequence joins TRBV4-1 and TRBJ2-2, with 10 bases that match TRBD2. Trimming took 4 bases from V and 2 from J; bases not matched to a gene: 13. This CDR3 has 19 amino acids. Germline loops: CDR1 MGHRA, CDR2 YSYEKL.

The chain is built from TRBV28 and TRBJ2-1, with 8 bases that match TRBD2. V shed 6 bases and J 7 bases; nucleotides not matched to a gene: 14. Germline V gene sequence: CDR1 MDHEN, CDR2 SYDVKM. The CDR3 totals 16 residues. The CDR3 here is CASSPRGGGKRNEQFF. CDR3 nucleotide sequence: TGTGCCAGCAGCCCACGGGGCGGGGGGAAAAGGAATGAGCAGTTCTTC.

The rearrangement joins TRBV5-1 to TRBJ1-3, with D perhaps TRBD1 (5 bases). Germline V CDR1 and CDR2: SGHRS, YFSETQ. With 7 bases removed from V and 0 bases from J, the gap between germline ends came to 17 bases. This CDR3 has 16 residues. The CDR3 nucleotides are TGCGCCAGCTGTACAGGTCACAGGTTCTCTGGAAACACCATATATTTT. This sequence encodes CASCTGHRFSGNTIYF.